Listed below are T cell receptor beta chains from one sample, sequenced in a study of vaccination effects on CD4 cells after COVID-19. The protocol was immunoSEQ multiplex PCR, while the TCRdb copy is restricted to in-frame clones and leaves out a portion. The repertoire holds tens of thousands of clones, over 70% seen once, with 3.5% to 4.5% in the top ten. Their target antigens are unknown. The sample was CD4+ T cells from PBMCs cultured with HCoV-OC43 spike peptides, taken before COVID-19 vaccination. Source of these receptors: a human donor who received a COVID-19 vaccine. Both conserved end residues are part of each CDR3. Fields, in order: clone size, V gene, D gene, J gene, CDR3 protein, CDR3 DNA. D genes are given only for firm matches. A row's size may be missing; if present it is once, few, many or a size class.

clone size: few; V gene: TRBV7-2; D gene: NA; J gene: TRBJ2-1; CDR3 protein: CASSFKGGDEQFF; CDR3 DNA: TGTGCCAGCAGCTTCAAGGGGGGCGATGAGCAGTTCTTC
clone size: NA; V gene: TRBV27; D gene: NA; J gene: TRBJ2-5; CDR3 protein: CASSLRHTETQYF; CDR3 DNA: TGTGCCAGCAGTTTAAGGCATACGGAGACCCAGTACTTC
clone size: once; V gene: TRBV24-1; D gene: NA; J gene: TRBJ2-1; CDR3 protein: CATSDLGGPYNEQFF; CDR3 DNA: TGTGCCACCAGTGATTTAGGGGGGCCTTACAATGAGCAGTTCTTC
clone size: NA; V gene: TRBV7-6; D gene: NA; J gene: TRBJ1-1; CDR3 protein: CASSLTEFTEAFF; CDR3 DNA: TGTGCCAGCAGCTTAACCGAATTCACTGAAGCTTTCTTT
clone size: NA; V gene: TRBV4-2; D gene: TRBD2; J gene: TRBJ2-5; CDR3 protein: CASSQGTSSGGSRETQYF; CDR3 DNA: TGTGCCAGCAGCCAAGGTACCAGCAGCGGGGGGTCCAGGGAGACCCAGTACTTC
clone size: few; V gene: TRBV5-4; D gene: NA; J gene: TRBJ1-3; CDR3 protein: CASSLKAGSGNTIYF; CDR3 DNA: TGTGCCAGCAGCTTAAAGGCCGGCTCTGGAAACACCATATATTTT
clone size: NA; V gene: TRBV3-1/TRBV3-2; D gene: NA; J gene: TRBJ2-4; CDR3 protein: CASSRTRALQSIQYF; CDR3 DNA: TGTGCCAGCAGTCGTACTAGGGCCCTGCAAAGCATTCAGTACTTC
clone size: NA; V gene: TRBV5-4; D gene: NA; J gene: TRBJ1-1; CDR3 protein: CASSLAQNTEAFF; CDR3 DNA: TGTGCCAGCAGCTTGGCCCAGAACACTGAAGCTTTCTTT
clone size: few; V gene: TRBV30; D gene: NA; J gene: TRBJ1-1; CDR3 protein: CAWKKETPGHVNTEAFF; CDR3 DNA: TGTGCCTGGAAGAAAGAAACACCGGGACACGTGAACACTGAAGCTTTCTTT
clone size: NA; V gene: TRBV12-5; D gene: NA; J gene: TRBJ2-1; CDR3 protein: CASGLVLGGPHEQFF; CDR3 DNA: TGTGCTAGTGGTTTGGTACTGGGGGGGCCCCATGAGCAGTTCTTC
clone size: NA; V gene: TRBV27; D gene: TRBD1; J gene: TRBJ1-6; CDR3 protein: CASSSPGQGADSPLHF; CDR3 DNA: TGTGCCAGCAGTTCCCCGGGACAGGGGGCTGATTCACCCCTCCACTTT
clone size: NA; V gene: TRBV6-5; D gene: NA; J gene: TRBJ2-5; CDR3 protein: CASSRTEETQYF; CDR3 DNA: TGTGCCAGCAGCAGGACTGAAGAGACCCAGTACTTC
clone size: NA; V gene: TRBV18; D gene: TRBD2; J gene: TRBJ2-3; CDR3 protein: CASGLAGGPPDTQYF; CDR3 DNA: TGTGCCAGCGGACTAGCGGGGGGGCCCCCAGATACGCAGTATTTT
clone size: NA; V gene: TRBV3-1/TRBV3-2; D gene: NA; J gene: TRBJ1-2; CDR3 protein: CASSQGQRSYTF; CDR3 DNA: TGTGCCAGCAGCCAAGGACAGAGGAGCTACACCTTC
clone size: NA; V gene: TRBV12-5; D gene: NA; J gene: TRBJ1-5; CDR3 protein: CASGLVPRGAVSNQPQHF; CDR3 DNA: TGTGCTAGTGGTTTGGTCCCGAGGGGGGCCGTGAGCAATCAGCCCCAGCATTTT
clone size: NA; V gene: TRBV30; D gene: NA; J gene: TRBJ1-5; CDR3 protein: CAWTGYSNQPQHF; CDR3 DNA: TGTGCCTGGACAGGCTATAGCAATCAGCCCCAGCATTTT
clone size: NA; V gene: TRBV28; D gene: NA; J gene: TRBJ1-2; CDR3 protein: CASSLIPQTYGYTF; CDR3 DNA: TGTGCCAGCAGTTTAATTCCACAGACCTATGGCTACACCTTC
clone size: few; V gene: TRBV6-5; D gene: TRBD1; J gene: TRBJ1-4; CDR3 protein: CASRDRGQNEKLFF; CDR3 DNA: TGTGCCAGCAGGGACAGGGGGCAGAACGAAAAACTGTTTTTT
clone size: NA; V gene: TRBV7-2; D gene: TRBD2; J gene: TRBJ2-3; CDR3 protein: CASSSRGMDTQYF; CDR3 DNA: TGTGCCAGCAGCTCGCGGGGGATGGATACGCAGTATTTT
clone size: NA; V gene: TRBV19; D gene: TRBD1; J gene: TRBJ1-1; CDR3 protein: CASIRGQGRPEAFF; CDR3 DNA: TGTGCCAGTATTAGGGGACAGGGAAGGCCTGAAGCTTTCTTT
clone size: NA; V gene: TRBV6-6; D gene: NA; J gene: TRBJ2-2; CDR3 protein: CASSPGRNTGELFF; CDR3 DNA: TGTGCCAGCAGTCCTGGGCGGAACACCGGGGAGCTGTTTTTT
clone size: NA; V gene: TRBV3-1/TRBV3-2; D gene: NA; J gene: TRBJ1-6; CDR3 protein: CASSQSRGRSYNSPLHF; CDR3 DNA: TGTGCCAGCAGCCAATCGAGGGGCAGATCCTATAATTCACCCCTCCACTTT
clone size: NA; V gene: TRBV9; D gene: NA; J gene: TRBJ2-2; CDR3 protein: CASSVGENTGELFF; CDR3 DNA: TGTGCCAGCAGCGTAGGAGAGAACACCGGGGAGCTGTTTTTT
clone size: once; V gene: TRBV15; D gene: NA; J gene: TRBJ1-5; CDR3 protein: CATSRTDNQPQHF; CDR3 DNA: TGTGCCACCAGCCGGACGGACAATCAGCCCCAGCATTTT
clone size: NA; V gene: TRBV5-1; D gene: NA; J gene: TRBJ1-1; CDR3 protein: CASSSNTEAFF; CDR3 DNA: TGCGCCAGCAGCTCGAACACTGAAGCTTTCTTT
clone size: NA; V gene: TRBV3-1/TRBV3-2; D gene: TRBD1; J gene: TRBJ1-2; CDR3 protein: CASSGDRGSGGYTF; CDR3 DNA: TGTGCCAGCAGCGGGGACAGGGGGTCGGGTGGCTACACCTTC
clone size: few; V gene: TRBV28; D gene: NA; J gene: TRBJ1-1; CDR3 protein: CASSTLGGTTEAFF; CDR3 DNA: TGTGCCAGCAGTACCCTGGGTGGTACCACTGAAGCTTTCTTT
clone size: NA; V gene: TRBV27; D gene: NA; J gene: TRBJ2-2; CDR3 protein: CASSFQVATTGELFF; CDR3 DNA: TGTGCCAGCAGTTTCCAAGTGGCGACCACCGGGGAGCTGTTTTTT
clone size: NA; V gene: TRBV7-8; D gene: NA; J gene: TRBJ2-1; CDR3 protein: CASSLALYNEQFF; CDR3 DNA: TGTGCCAGCAGCTTAGCGCTGTACAATGAGCAGTTCTTC
clone size: NA; V gene: TRBV28; D gene: TRBD1; J gene: TRBJ1-3; CDR3 protein: CASRLGTGRADTIYF; CDR3 DNA: TGTGCCAGCAGACTCGGGACAGGGCGAGCGGACACCATATATTTT
clone size: NA; V gene: TRBV28; D gene: NA; J gene: TRBJ2-3; CDR3 protein: CAGSRDFSTDTQYF; CDR3 DNA: TGTGCCGGGAGCAGGGACTTCAGCACAGATACGCAGTATTTT
clone size: NA; V gene: TRBV5-1; D gene: NA; J gene: TRBJ1-4; CDR3 protein: CASSRGGEKLFF; CDR3 DNA: TGCGCCAGCAGCCGGGGGGGTGAAAAACTGTTTTTT
clone size: NA; V gene: TRBV6-5; D gene: TRBD1; J gene: TRBJ1-1; CDR3 protein: CASRRNRGLNTEAFF; CDR3 DNA: TGTGCCAGCAGACGGAACAGGGGGCTGAACACTGAAGCTTTCTTT
clone size: NA; V gene: TRBV30; D gene: NA; J gene: TRBJ2-5; CDR3 protein: CAWSGAATQYF; CDR3 DNA: TGTGCCTGGAGCGGGGCGGCGACCCAGTACTTC
clone size: NA; V gene: TRBV2; D gene: NA; J gene: TRBJ1-1; CDR3 protein: CASTASEFGSTEAFF; CDR3 DNA: TGTGCCAGCACTGCCTCGGAATTCGGGAGCACTGAAGCTTTCTTT
clone size: few; V gene: TRBV5-1; D gene: NA; J gene: TRBJ2-5; CDR3 protein: CASSLGDSETQYF; CDR3 DNA: TGCGCCAGCAGCTTGGGTGACTCGGAGACCCAGTACTTC
clone size: few; V gene: TRBV19; D gene: NA; J gene: TRBJ1-5; CDR3 protein: CASSILYAGTNQPQHF; CDR3 DNA: TGTGCCAGTAGTATTCTTTATGCAGGGACTAATCAGCCCCAGCATTTT
clone size: few; V gene: TRBV30; D gene: NA; J gene: TRBJ1-3; CDR3 protein: CAWATGGENTIYF; CDR3 DNA: TGTGCCTGGGCAACGGGGGGCGAAAACACCATATATTTT
clone size: NA; V gene: TRBV28; D gene: NA; J gene: TRBJ1-3; CDR3 protein: CASSFRGLGGNTIYF; CDR3 DNA: TGTGCCAGCAGTTTCCGCGGGCTCGGCGGAAACACCATATATTTT
clone size: NA; V gene: TRBV7-3; D gene: TRBD1; J gene: TRBJ1-1; CDR3 protein: CASSLDRGRDTEAFF; CDR3 DNA: TGTGCCAGCAGCTTAGACAGGGGAAGAGACACTGAAGCTTTCTTT
clone size: few; V gene: TRBV28; D gene: NA; J gene: TRBJ1-2; CDR3 protein: CASSFVGKNYGYTF; CDR3 DNA: TGTGCCAGCAGTTTTGTGGGGAAGAACTATGGCTACACCTTC
clone size: few; V gene: TRBV6-5; D gene: NA; J gene: TRBJ1-2; CDR3 protein: CASSYSQRGNGYTF; CDR3 DNA: TGTGCCAGCAGTTACTCACAAAGGGGTAATGGCTACACCTTC
clone size: NA; V gene: TRBV7-2; D gene: TRBD2; J gene: TRBJ2-3; CDR3 protein: CASSPGTSGADTQYF; CDR3 DNA: TGTGCCAGCAGCCCCGGGACTAGCGGTGCAGATACGCAGTATTTT
clone size: NA; V gene: TRBV24-1; D gene: NA; J gene: TRBJ2-3; CDR3 protein: CATSGRNTLTDTQYF; CDR3 DNA: TGTGCCACCAGTGGTCGGAACACGCTCACAGATACGCAGTATTTT
clone size: NA; V gene: TRBV24-1; D gene: TRBD1; J gene: TRBJ2-1; CDR3 protein: CATSDSGTGLDEQFF; CDR3 DNA: TGTGCCACCAGTGATTCCGGGACAGGTTTGGATGAGCAGTTCTTC
clone size: few; V gene: TRBV7-2; D gene: NA; J gene: TRBJ1-5; CDR3 protein: CASSFVGGWEQPQHF; CDR3 DNA: TGTGCCAGCAGCTTCGTCGGCGGTTGGGAACAGCCCCAGCATTTT
clone size: once; V gene: TRBV24-1; D gene: TRBD1; J gene: TRBJ2-2; CDR3 protein: CATSADRENTGELFF; CDR3 DNA: TGTGCCACCAGTGCCGACAGGGAAAACACCGGGGAGCTGTTTTTT
clone size: NA; V gene: TRBV3-1/TRBV3-2; D gene: NA; J gene: TRBJ1-2; CDR3 protein: CASNLGSGYGYTF; CDR3 DNA: TGTGCCAGCAATTTGGGGTCCGGCTATGGCTACACCTTC
clone size: NA; V gene: TRBV6-1; D gene: NA; J gene: TRBJ2-3; CDR3 protein: CASRQNQGTDTQYF; CDR3 DNA: TGTGCCAGCAGACAGAATCAGGGCACAGATACGCAGTATTTT
clone size: NA; V gene: TRBV7-2; D gene: NA; J gene: TRBJ1-2; CDR3 protein: CASSTRNYGYTF; CDR3 DNA: TGTGCCAGCAGCACCCGGAACTATGGCTACACCTTC
clone size: NA; V gene: TRBV9; D gene: TRBD1; J gene: TRBJ1-4; CDR3 protein: CASSTRQGGEKLFF; CDR3 DNA: TGTGCCAGCAGCACCCGACAGGGCGGGGAAAAACTGTTTTTT
clone size: NA; V gene: TRBV7-9; D gene: NA; J gene: TRBJ2-2; CDR3 protein: CASSLDAPNTGELFF; CDR3 DNA: TGTGCCAGCAGCTTAGACGCCCCGAACACCGGGGAGCTGTTTTTT
clone size: once; V gene: TRBV7-3; D gene: TRBD1; J gene: TRBJ2-2; CDR3 protein: CASSIAGGSNTGELFF; CDR3 DNA: TGTGCCAGCAGCATCGCAGGGGGCTCGAACACCGGGGAGCTGTTTTTT
clone size: NA; V gene: TRBV29-1; D gene: TRBD1; J gene: TRBJ1-5; CDR3 protein: CSAQGVGQPQHF; CDR3 DNA: TGCAGCGCACAGGGGGTCGGCCAGCCCCAGCATTTT
clone size: NA; V gene: TRBV6-1; D gene: NA; J gene: TRBJ1-2; CDR3 protein: CASSEPVSGGFYGYTF; CDR3 DNA: TGTGCCAGCAGTGAACCCGTCTCCGGGGGGTTCTATGGCTACACCTTC
clone size: NA; V gene: TRBV15; D gene: TRBD2; J gene: TRBJ2-1; CDR3 protein: CATSRDSRGGLIQFF; CDR3 DNA: TGTGCCACCAGCAGAGATTCTCGCGGGGGGTTAATCCAGTTCTTC
clone size: NA; V gene: TRBV28; D gene: NA; J gene: TRBJ1-2; CDR3 protein: CASMGRQAYHGYTF; CDR3 DNA: TGTGCCAGCATGGGGAGACAGGCGTACCATGGCTACACCTTC
clone size: NA; V gene: TRBV14; D gene: NA; J gene: TRBJ2-3; CDR3 protein: CASREGASTDTQYF; CDR3 DNA: TGTGCCAGCAGGGAGGGGGCGTCCACAGATACGCAGTATTTT
clone size: few; V gene: TRBV10-1; D gene: NA; J gene: TRBJ1-2; CDR3 protein: CANESRGGFYGYTF; CDR3 DNA: TGCGCCAATGAGTCCCGGGGTGGGTTTTATGGCTACACCTTC
clone size: NA; V gene: TRBV2; D gene: NA; J gene: TRBJ1-3; CDR3 protein: CASSEQGTGNTIYF; CDR3 DNA: TGTGCCAGCAGTGAACAGGGCACCGGAAACACCATATATTTT